Shown below are 9 T cell receptor beta chains from a single sample sequenced in a study of blood T cell repertoires in COVID-19. Produced via immunoSEQ multiplex PCR; TCRdb's table is partial and in-frame only. Altogether about 69,000 clones are present, 84% being singletons, with the ten largest covering about an eighth. Sequenced input: peripheral blood. The receptors stem from a man over 45 with COVID-19, enrolled during active disease.

This clone showed up just a few times. The rearrangement joins TRBV7-9 to TRBJ2-1; TRBD1 matches 8 bases. CDR3 length: 15 residues. V shed 4 bases, J shed 5 bases, and the junction held 7 bases outside the gene matches. CDR1 and CDR2 (germline): SEHNR, FQNEAQ (reference sequence). This CDR3 is CASSSDRVLDNEQFF. CDR3 nucleotide sequence: TGTGCCAGCAGCTCGGACAGGGTTTTAGACAATGAGCAGTTCTTC.

The genes are TRBV6-2 or TRBV6-3 and TRBJ1-3; 7 bases align to TRBD1. This CDR3 is 15 amino acids long. Germline assignment: CDR1 MNHEY and CDR2 SVGEGT. Trimming at V came to 6 bases and at J to 8 bases, leaving 13 bases not matched to a gene. CDR3 in DNA: TGTGCCAGCAGCAAGACAGGGCGAAATAGAGACACCATATATTTT. Its translation: CASSKTGRNRDTIYF.

This clone was observed once. The chain joins TRBV18 to TRBJ2-1; 8 nucleotides line up with TRBD1. CDR1 KGHSH and CDR2 LQKENI come from the germline V gene. The J segment lost 7 bases and the V segment lost 2 bases, leaving 7 bases of the junction unmatched. The CDR3 extends over 15 amino acids. The CDR3 is CASSPGTGIVNEQFF. The CDR3 DNA reads TGTGCCAGCTCACCAGGGACAGGTATAGTGAATGAGCAGTTCTTC.

This clone came up once. V is TRBV7-9 and J is TRBJ1-5, with TRBD1 matching over 7 bases. J lost 5 bases, V lost 2 bases, and 3 bases had no gene match. The CDR3 has 14 residues. CDR1 is SEHNR, CDR2 FQNEAQ, per germline (reference sequence). The CDR3 DNA is TGTGCCAGCAGCTTAACGGGACAGTATCAGCCCCAGCATTTT. Protein product: CASSLTGQYQPQHF.

The chain uses TRBV12-3 or TRBV12-4 and TRBJ2-1; 7 bases map to TRBD1. The CDR3 spans 13 residues. After removal of 8 bases from V and 8 bases from J, the junction contained 9 bases not matched to a gene. The CDR3 DNA reads as TGTGCCAGCGGACAGGCTCATGGTCATGAGCAGTTCTTC. The encoded protein is CASGQAHGHEQFF.

V usage is TRBV6-5 and J usage is TRBJ1-2; 10 positions agree with TRBD1. Per the germline V gene, CDR1 is MNHEY and CDR2 is SVGAGI. The CDR3 consists of 15 residues. V was pared by 7 bases and J by 6 bases, with 11 bases of the junction left unmatched. This CDR3 reads CASIMDRGRLNGYTF. In nucleotides, the CDR3 is TGTGCCAGCATCATGGACAGGGGGAGGTTGAATGGCTACACCTTC.

The chain is built from TRBV6-6 and TRBJ2-7; D is unclear. The CDR3 consists of 13 residues. Trimming took 0 bases from V and 4 from J, leaving 7 bases between them. Germline loops: CDR1 MNHNY, CDR2 SVGAGI (reference sequence). Here the CDR3 reads CASSYSILYEQYF. The CDR3 bases are TGTGCCAGCAGTTACTCGATACTGTACGAGCAGTACTTC.

This clone was observed many times. The chain is built from TRBV6-1 and TRBJ2-1; 7 bases are a match to TRBD2. Per germline, CDR1 MNHNS and CDR2 SASEGT. V trimming: 2 bases; J trimming: 2 bases; junction bases outside the gene matches: 6. The CDR3 length is 16 residues. In nucleotides, the CDR3 is TGTGCCAGCAGTGAACGGGGCGGGGGAACCTACAATGAGCAGTTCTTC. Translated, it gives CASSERGGGTYNEQFF.

The sample holds a few counts of this clone. This chain joins TRBV4-1 and TRBJ1-5; D not certain. V shed 6 bases and J shed 4 bases, with 10 bases lying between them. CDR1 and CDR2 from the germline V gene are MGHRA and YSYEKL. The CDR3 runs to 13 residues. The CDR3 is CASSGGMNQPQHF. The CDR3 bases are TGCGCCAGCAGTGGAGGGATGAATCAGCCCCAGCATTTT.